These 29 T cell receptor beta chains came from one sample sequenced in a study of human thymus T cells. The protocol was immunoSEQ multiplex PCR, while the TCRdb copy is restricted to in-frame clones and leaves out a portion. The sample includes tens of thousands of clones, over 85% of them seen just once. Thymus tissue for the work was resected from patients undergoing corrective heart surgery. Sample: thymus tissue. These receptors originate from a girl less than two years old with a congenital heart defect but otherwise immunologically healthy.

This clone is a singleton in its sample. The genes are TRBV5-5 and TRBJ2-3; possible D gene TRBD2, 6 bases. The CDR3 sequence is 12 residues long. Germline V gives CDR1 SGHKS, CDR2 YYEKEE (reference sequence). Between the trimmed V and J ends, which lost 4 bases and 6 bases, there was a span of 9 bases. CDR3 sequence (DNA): TGTGCCAGCAGCCCCGGGACTGATACGCAGTATTTT. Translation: CASSPGTDTQYF.

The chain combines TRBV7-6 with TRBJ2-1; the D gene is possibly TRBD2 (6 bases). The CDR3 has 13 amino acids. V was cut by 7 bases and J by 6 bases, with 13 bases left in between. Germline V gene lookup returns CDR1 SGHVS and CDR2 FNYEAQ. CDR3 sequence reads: CASTLVGGNEQFF. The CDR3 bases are TGTGCCAGCACCCTCGTGGGGGGCAATGAGCAGTTCTTC. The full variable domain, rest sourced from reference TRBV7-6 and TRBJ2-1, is GAGVSQSPRYKVTKRGQDVALRCDPISGHVSLYWYRQALGQGPEFLTYFNYEAQQDKSGLPNDRFSAERPEGSISTLTIQRTEQRDSAMYRCASTLVGGNEQFFGPGTRLTVL.

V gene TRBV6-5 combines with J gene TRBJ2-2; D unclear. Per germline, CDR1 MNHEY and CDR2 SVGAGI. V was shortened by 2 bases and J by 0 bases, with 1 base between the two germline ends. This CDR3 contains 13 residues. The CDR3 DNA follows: TGTGCCAGCAGTTACCCGAACACCGGGGAGCTGTTTTTT. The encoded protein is CASSYPNTGELFF.

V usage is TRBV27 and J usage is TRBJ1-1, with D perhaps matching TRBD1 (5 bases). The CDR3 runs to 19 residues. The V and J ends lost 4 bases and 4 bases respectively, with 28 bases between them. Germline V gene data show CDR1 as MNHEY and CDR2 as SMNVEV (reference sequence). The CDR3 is CASSSRPVGRGRRCTEAFF. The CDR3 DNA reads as TGTGCCAGCAGTTCCCGGCCGGTAGGGAGGGGTCGGAGGTGCACTGAAGCTTTCTTT.

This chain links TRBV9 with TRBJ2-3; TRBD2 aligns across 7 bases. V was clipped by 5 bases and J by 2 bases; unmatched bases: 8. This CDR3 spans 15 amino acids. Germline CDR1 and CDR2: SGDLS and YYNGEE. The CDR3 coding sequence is TGTGCCAGCAGTCCCCGGGGGGTTCACACAGATACGCAGTATTTT. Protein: CASSPRGVHTDTQYF. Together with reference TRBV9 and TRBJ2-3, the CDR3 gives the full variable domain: DSGVTQTPKHLITATGQRVTLRCSPRSGDLSVYWYQQSLDQGLQFLIQYYNGEERAKGNILERFSAQQFPDLHSELNLSSLELGDSALYFCASSPRGVHTDTQYFGPGTRLTVL.

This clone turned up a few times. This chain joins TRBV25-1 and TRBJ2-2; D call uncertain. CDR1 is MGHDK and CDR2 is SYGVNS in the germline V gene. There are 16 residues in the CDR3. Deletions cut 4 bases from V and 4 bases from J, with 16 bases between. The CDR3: CASSGRKGWGTGELFF. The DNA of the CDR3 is TGTGCCAGCAGTGGGAGAAAGGGTTGGGGCACCGGGGAGCTGTTTTTT.

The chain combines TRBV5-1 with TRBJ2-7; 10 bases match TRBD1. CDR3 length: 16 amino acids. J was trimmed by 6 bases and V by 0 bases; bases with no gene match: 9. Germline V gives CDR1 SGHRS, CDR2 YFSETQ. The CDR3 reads CASSLGTRQGAVEQYF. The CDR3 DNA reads TGCGCCAGCAGCTTGGGGACCCGACAGGGGGCGGTCGAGCAGTACTTC.

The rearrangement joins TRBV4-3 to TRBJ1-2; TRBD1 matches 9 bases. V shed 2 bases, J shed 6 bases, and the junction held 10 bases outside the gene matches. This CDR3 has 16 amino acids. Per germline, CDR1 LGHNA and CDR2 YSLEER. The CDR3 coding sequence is TGCGCCAGCAGCCAAATTCCTGCACAGGGGGCTGATGGCTACACCTTC. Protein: CASSQIPAQGADGYTF.

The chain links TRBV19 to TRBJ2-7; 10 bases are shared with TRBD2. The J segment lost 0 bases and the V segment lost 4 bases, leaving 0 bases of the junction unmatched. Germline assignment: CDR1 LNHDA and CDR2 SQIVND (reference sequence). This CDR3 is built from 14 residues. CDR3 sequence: CASSTSGSSYEQYF. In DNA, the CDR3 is TGTGCCAGTAGTACTAGCGGGAGCTCCTACGAGCAGTACTTC. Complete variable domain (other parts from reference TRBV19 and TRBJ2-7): DGGITQSPKYLFRKEGQNVTLSCEQNLNHDAMYWYRQDPGQGLRLIYYSQIVNDFQKGDIAEGYSVSREKKESFPLTVTSAQKNPTAFYLCASSTSGSSYEQYFGPGTRLTVT.

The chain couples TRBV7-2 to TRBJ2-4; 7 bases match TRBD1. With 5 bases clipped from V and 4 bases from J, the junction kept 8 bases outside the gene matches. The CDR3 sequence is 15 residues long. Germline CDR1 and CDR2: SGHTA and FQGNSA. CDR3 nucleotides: TGTGCCAGCAGCAGGCGACAGGGAAAGAAAAACATTCAGTACTTC. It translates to CASSRRQGKKNIQYF.

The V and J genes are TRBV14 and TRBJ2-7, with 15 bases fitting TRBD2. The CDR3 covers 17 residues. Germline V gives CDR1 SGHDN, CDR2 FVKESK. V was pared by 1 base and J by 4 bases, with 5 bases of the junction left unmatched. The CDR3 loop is CASSQGGTSGRTYEQYF. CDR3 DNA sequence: TGTGCCAGCAGCCAAGGAGGGACTAGCGGGAGGACGTACGAGCAGTACTTC.

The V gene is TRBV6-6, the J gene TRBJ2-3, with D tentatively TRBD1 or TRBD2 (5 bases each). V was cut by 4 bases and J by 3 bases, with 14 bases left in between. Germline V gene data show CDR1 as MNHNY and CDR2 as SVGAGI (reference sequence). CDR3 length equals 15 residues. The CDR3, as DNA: TGTGCCAGCAGTTCTTTAAGGGGACGGACAGATACGCAGTATTTT. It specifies CASSSLRGRTDTQYF.

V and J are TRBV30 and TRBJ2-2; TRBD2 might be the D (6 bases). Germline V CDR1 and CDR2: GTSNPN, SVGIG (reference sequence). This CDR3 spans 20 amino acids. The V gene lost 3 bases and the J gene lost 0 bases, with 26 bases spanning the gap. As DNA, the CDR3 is TGTGCCTGGAGATTTGCCCCCAGCGGGCGGGATATTACGAACACCGGGGAGCTGTTTTTT. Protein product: CAWRFAPSGRDITNTGELFF.

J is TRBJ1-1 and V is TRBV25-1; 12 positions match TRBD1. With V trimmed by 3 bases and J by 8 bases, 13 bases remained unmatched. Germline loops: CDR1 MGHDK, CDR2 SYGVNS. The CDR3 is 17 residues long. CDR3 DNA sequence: TGTGCCAGCAGTGAGTTGGGACAGGGGGCGAAAGAGAAGGAAGCTTTCTTT. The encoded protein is CASSELGQGAKEKEAFF.

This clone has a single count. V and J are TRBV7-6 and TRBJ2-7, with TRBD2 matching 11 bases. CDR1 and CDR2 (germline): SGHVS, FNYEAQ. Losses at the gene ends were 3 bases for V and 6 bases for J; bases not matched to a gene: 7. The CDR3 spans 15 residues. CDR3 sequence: CASSFSSGRAGEQYF. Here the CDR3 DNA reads TGTGCCAGCAGCTTCAGTAGCGGGAGGGCAGGCGAGCAGTACTTC.

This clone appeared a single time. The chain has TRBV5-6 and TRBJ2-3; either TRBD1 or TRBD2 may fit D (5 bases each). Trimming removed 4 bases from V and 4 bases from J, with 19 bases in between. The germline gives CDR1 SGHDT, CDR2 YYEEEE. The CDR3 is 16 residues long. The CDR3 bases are TGTGCCAGCAGCCTGGGTTTCCGGGACCCTTCAGATACGCAGTATTTT. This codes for CASSLGFRDPSDTQYF.

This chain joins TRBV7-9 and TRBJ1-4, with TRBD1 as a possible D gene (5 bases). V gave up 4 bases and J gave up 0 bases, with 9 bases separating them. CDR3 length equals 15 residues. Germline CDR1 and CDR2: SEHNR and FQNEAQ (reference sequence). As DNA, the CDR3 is TGTGCCAGCAGCTACCAGGGTGCAACTAATGAAAAACTGTTTTTT. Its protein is CASSYQGATNEKLFF.

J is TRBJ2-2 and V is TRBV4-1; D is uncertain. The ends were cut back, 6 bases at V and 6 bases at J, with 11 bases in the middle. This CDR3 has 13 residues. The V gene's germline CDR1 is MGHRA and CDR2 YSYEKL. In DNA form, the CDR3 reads TGCGCCAGCAGAACCTCCCATCCCGGGGAGCTGTTTTTT. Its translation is CASRTSHPGELFF.

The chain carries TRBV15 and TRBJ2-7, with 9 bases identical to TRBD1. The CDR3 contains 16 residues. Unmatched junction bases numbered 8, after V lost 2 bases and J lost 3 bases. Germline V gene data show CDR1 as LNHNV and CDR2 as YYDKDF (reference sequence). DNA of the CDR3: TGTGCCACCAGCAGACGGACAGGGGAACCTCACTACGAGCAGTACTTC. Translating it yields CATSRRTGEPHYEQYF.

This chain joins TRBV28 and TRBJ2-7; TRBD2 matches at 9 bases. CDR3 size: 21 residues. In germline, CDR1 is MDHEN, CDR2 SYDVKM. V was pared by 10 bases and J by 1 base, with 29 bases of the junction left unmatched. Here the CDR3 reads CAILPVGGVAGAVVGSYEQYF. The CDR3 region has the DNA TGTGCCATCCTCCCCGTTGGGGGAGTAGCGGGAGCAGTAGTCGGGTCCTACGAGCAGTACTTC. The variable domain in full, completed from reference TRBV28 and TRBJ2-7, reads DVKVTQSSRYLVKRTGEKVFLECVQDMDHENMFWYRQDPGLGLRLIYFSYDVKMKEKGDIPEGYSVSREKKERFSLILESASTNQTSMYLCAILPVGGVAGAVVGSYEQYFGPGTRLTVT.

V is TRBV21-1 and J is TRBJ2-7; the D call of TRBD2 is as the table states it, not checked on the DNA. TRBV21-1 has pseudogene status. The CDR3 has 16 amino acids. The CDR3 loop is CASSKETSGSTYEQYF. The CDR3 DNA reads TGTGCCAGCAGCAAAGAGACTAGCGGGAGTACCTACGAGCAGTACTTC.

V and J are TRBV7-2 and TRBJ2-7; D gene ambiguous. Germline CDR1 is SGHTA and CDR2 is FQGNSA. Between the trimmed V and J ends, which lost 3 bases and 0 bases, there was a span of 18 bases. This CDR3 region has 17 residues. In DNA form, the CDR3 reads TGTGCCAGCAGCTTGGGTTTTGGGAACAGCCACTCCTACGAGCAGTACTTC. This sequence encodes CASSLGFGNSHSYEQYF.

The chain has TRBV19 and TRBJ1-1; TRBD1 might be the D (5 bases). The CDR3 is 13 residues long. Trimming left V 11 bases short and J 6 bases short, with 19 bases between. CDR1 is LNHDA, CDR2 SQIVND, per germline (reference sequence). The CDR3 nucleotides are TGTGCCTCGAGCGGGGACGAAATCGCTGAAGCTTTCTTT. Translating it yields CASSGDEIAEAFF.

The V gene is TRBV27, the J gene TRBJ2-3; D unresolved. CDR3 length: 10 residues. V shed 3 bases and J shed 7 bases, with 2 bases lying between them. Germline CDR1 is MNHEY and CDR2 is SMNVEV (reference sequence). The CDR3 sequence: CASSFNTQYF. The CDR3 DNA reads TGTGCCAGCAGTTTCAATACGCAGTATTTT.

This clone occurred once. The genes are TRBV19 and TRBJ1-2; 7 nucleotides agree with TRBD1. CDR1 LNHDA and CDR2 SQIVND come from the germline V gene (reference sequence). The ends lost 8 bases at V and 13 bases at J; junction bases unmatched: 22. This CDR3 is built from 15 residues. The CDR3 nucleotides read TGTGCCAGTCAGGCGGACCGGCCTCCGCGGACAGGTCGCACCTTC. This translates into CASQADRPPRTGRTF.

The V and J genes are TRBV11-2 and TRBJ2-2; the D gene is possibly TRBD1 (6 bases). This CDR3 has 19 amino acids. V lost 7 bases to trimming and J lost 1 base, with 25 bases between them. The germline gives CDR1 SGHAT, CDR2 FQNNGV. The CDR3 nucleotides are TGTGCCAGCATCTACCATAAACAGGGTCAGAAGGGGAACACCGGGGAGCTGTTTTTT. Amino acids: CASIYHKQGQKGNTGELFF.

The CDR3 loop reads CANPPARVGTPGANVLTF. Written as DNA, the CDR3 is TGTGCCAACCCCCCGGCAAGAGTAGGCACTCCTGGGGCCAACGTCCTGACTTTC. The chain recombines TRBV27 with TRBJ2-6; D uncertain. This CDR3 has 18 residues. Germline assignment: CDR1 MNHEY and CDR2 SMNVEV (reference sequence). V was shortened by 10 bases and J by 2 bases, with 24 bases between the two germline ends. The variable domain in full, with the rest retrieved from reference TRBV27 and TRBJ2-6, is EAQVTQNPRYLITVTGKKLTVTCSQNMNHEYMSWYRQDPGLGLRQIYYSMNVEVTDKGDVPEGYKVSRKEKRNFPLILESPSPNQTSLYFCANPPARVGTPGANVLTFGAGSRLTVL.

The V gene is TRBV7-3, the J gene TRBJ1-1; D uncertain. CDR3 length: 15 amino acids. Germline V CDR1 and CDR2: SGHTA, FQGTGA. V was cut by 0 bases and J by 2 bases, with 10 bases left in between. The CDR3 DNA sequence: TGTGCCAGCAGCTTAACTCCGGACGGAAACACTGAAGCTTTCTTT. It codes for CASSLTPDGNTEAFF.

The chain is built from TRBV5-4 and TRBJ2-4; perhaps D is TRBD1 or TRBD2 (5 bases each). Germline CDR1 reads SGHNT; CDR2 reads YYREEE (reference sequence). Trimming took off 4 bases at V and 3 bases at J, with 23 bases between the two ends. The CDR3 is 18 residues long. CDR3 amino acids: CASSRAGANLTDKNIQYF. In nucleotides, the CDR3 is TGTGCCAGCAGCCGGGCCGGGGCCAACCTTACTGACAAAAACATTCAGTACTTC.